These 2 T cell receptor beta chains share one sample of origin, sequenced in a study of cytomegalovirus exposure and HLA in healthy donors. Assay used: immunoSEQ multiplex PCR; TCRdb lists only in-frame clones, some missing. Of 150,000 to 200,000 clones in the sample, 90% to 97% are singletons; the top ten hold 0.89%. The source material was PBMCs. These receptors were collected from a woman aged 18-29 years in good health and CMV-seronegative.

The CDR3 loop is CASSYSGTGGEKHF. CDR3 in DNA: TGTGCCAGCAGTTACTCCGGGACAGGGGGCGAGAAGCATTTT. The chain couples TRBV6-5 to TRBJ1-5; 12 nucleotides align to TRBD1. Germline trimming cut 0 bases from V and 14 bases from J; bases unmatched to any gene: 5. Germline V lookup: CDR1 MNHEY, CDR2 SVGAGI. The CDR3 totals 14 residues.

The V and J genes are TRBV29-1 and TRBJ1-3, with D possibly matching TRBD1 (5 bases). Germline V lookup: CDR1 SQVTM, CDR2 ANQGSEA. V was cut by 4 bases and J by 4 bases, with 8 bases left in between. This CDR3 is 12 amino acids long. The DNA of the CDR3 is TGCAGCGTTGCCGGGGGAGGAAACACCATATATTTT. This codes for CSVAGGGNTIYF.